Shown below are 6 T cell receptor beta chains from a single sample sequenced in a study of CD8+CD57+ T cells in acquired aplastic anemia. The patients chosen for sequencing had shown expansion of CD8+CD57+ cells (detected by flow cytometry). Profiling of TCR beta VDJ combinations and CDR3 sequences used genomic DNA as template. TCRdb re-analysed the reads in MiXCR, keeping a single row per CDR3 protein. The profile shows some 200,000 distinct CDR3 sequences, around 45% of them singletons. The sample was sorted CD4+, CD8+, or CD8+CD57+ T cells (not recorded which) from PBMCs. The receptors derive from a human donor with aplastic anemia.

In DNA form, the CDR3 reads TGTGCCAGCAGCTCGGACAGGGTTGATAGTAGCAATCAGCCCCAGCATTTT. Its translation: CASSSDRVDSSNQPQHF. The chain joins TRBV11-2 to TRBJ1-5, with 8 bases lining up with TRBD1. The V gene's germline CDR1 is SGHAT and CDR2 FQNNGV. Trimming removed 4 bases from V and 0 bases from J; junction bases left unmatched: 8. The CDR3 contains 17 residues.

This clonotype was counted many times. The DNA of the CDR3 is TGTGCCAGCAGCTTGGGACTAGCGGGACGGGCAGATACGCAGTATTTT. Protein: CASSLGLAGRADTQYF. The chain couples TRBV7-9 to TRBJ2-3, with 13 bases that match TRBD2. CDR1 is SEHNR and CDR2 is FQNEAQ in the germline V gene (reference sequence). J gave up 4 bases and V 3 bases, and 4 bases lay outside the gene matches. The CDR3 sequence is 16 residues long.

This clonotype was counted only a few times. V usage is TRBV15 and J usage is TRBJ2-5; D uncertain. V lost 0 bases and J lost 5, with 4 bases in between. In germline, CDR1 is LNHNV, CDR2 YYDKDF (reference sequence). CDR3 length equals 12 residues. The CDR3 loop is CATSRDRETQYF. The CDR3 DNA is TGTGCCACCAGCAGAGATAGGGAGACCCAGTACTTC.

This clonotype has a count of ten or more. V gene TRBV19 combines with J gene TRBJ2-7, with 9 bases matching TRBD1. V shed 4 bases, J shed 2 bases, and the junction held 3 bases outside the gene matches. The germline V gene has CDR1 LNHDA and CDR2 SQIVND (reference sequence). The CDR3 has 14 amino acids. Here the CDR3 reads CASSRRTGAYEQYF. The CDR3 bases are TGTGCCAGTAGTAGGAGGACAGGGGCCTACGAGCAGTACTTC.

In this sample, this clonotype turned up many times. The rearrangement links TRBV20-1 to TRBJ2-1, with TRBD2 as a possible D gene (6 bases). The CDR3 extends over 13 amino acids. Germline values: CDR1 DFQATT, CDR2 SNEGSKA (reference sequence). V was pared by 3 bases and J by 8 bases, with 14 bases between. CDR3 sequence: CSAREGNEDEQFF. The CDR3 DNA reads TGCAGTGCTAGGGAGGGTAACGAGGATGAGCAGTTCTTC.

This chain uses TRBV15 with TRBJ2-1; D uncertain. This CDR3 is built from 14 residues. V lost 1 base to trimming and J lost 9 bases, with 13 bases between them. Per the germline V gene, CDR1 is LNHNV and CDR2 is YYDKDF (reference sequence). CDR3 protein: CATSRGRTLREQFF. The DNA for the CDR3 is TGTGCCACCAGCAGAGGAAGGACGTTGCGTGAGCAGTTCTTC. The full variable domain, with the rest looked up from reference TRBV15 and TRBJ2-1, is DAMVIQNPRYQVTQFGKPVTLSCSQTLNHNVMYWYQQKSSQAPKLLFHYYDKDFNNEADTPDNFQSRRPNTSFCFLDIRSPGLGDTAMYLCATSRGRTLREQFFGPGTRLTVL.